This TCR beta chain comes out of a study of early T cells in non-severe SARS-CoV-2 infection. Study as a whole: Chains from this unsorted whole-blood bulk RNA could not be paired.

Whole-study results and caveats: Clonotype matching in VDJdb favored anti-spike CD8 responses and did not capture private and CD4 specificities.

Researchers attached unique molecular identifiers to individual cDNA molecules. TCRdb redid the calling of the 5' RACE reads with MiXCR, one entry per CDR3 protein. This sample has more than 80,000 distinct CDR3 sequences; 9.5% to 12% occur once, and the top ten carry roughly 5%. Trimming cost V 4 bases and J 4 bases; bases outside gene matches: 13. The CDR3 runs 17 residues. Germline values: CDR1 MNHEY, CDR2 SVGEGT. This clonotype was picked up a small number of times. Its target is not known. The chain joins TRBV6-2 or TRBV6-3 to TRBJ1-2; 9 bases map to TRBD1. This TCR derives from an adult who was a healthcare worker with PCR-confirmed SARS-CoV-2 infection or an uninfected control (not recorded which). What was sequenced was whole blood. The CDR3 DNA follows: TGTGCCAGCAGTTCGGCGATTGGGGACAGGGATCGCTATGGCTACACCTTC. Encoded protein: CASSSAIGDRDRYGYTF.